The sequence of this T cell receptor (beta chain) was determined in a study of blood T cell repertoires in COVID-19. About the study: Collection of acute and convalescent COVID-19 samples took place in the United States, Italy and Spain. In each case, the material was cDNA or gDNA derived from T cells, B-cell-depleted T cells, or PBMCs.

This clone was recorded a few times. In the original analysis: The assay estimated nucleated cells by amplifying reference gene primers. Produced via immunoSEQ multiplex PCR; TCRdb's table is partial and in-frame only. D and trimming come from the DNA, and the V and J calls and clone size come from that table. The table shows about 480,000 clones, with 89% occurring only once. The V gene's germline CDR1 is LNHDA and CDR2 SQIVND (reference sequence). V lost 5 bases and J 2 bases, leaving 22 bases between the germline ends. This CDR3 contains 18 residues. The sequenced sample was peripheral blood. This chain uses TRBV19 with TRBJ1-5, with D maybe TRBD1 (6 bases). The sequence was collected from a man younger than 35 with COVID-19, enrolled during active disease. The CDR3 sequence is CASSEGEQASWGNQPQHF. The CDR3 nucleotides are TGTGCCAGTAGTGAGGGGGAACAGGCGTCCTGGGGCAATCAGCCCCAGCATTTT.